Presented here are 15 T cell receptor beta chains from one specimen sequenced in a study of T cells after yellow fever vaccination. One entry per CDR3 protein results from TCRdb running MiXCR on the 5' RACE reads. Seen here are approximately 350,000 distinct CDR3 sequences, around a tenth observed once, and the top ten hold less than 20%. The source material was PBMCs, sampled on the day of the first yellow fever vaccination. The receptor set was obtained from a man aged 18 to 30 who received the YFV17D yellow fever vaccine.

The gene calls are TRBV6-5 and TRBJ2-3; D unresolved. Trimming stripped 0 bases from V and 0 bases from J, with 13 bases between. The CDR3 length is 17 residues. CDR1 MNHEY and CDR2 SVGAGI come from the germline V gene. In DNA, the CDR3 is TGTGCCAGCAGTTACTCGGCATTTCTGGACAGCACAGATACGCAGTATTTT. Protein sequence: CASSYSAFLDSTDTQYF.

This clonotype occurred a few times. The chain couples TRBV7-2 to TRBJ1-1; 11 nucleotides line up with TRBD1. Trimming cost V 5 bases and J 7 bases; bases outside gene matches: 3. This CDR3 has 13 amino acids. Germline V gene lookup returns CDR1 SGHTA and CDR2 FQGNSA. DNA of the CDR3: TGTGCCAGCAGCCGGACAGGGGGCAGTGAAGCTTTCTTT. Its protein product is CASSRTGGSEAFF.

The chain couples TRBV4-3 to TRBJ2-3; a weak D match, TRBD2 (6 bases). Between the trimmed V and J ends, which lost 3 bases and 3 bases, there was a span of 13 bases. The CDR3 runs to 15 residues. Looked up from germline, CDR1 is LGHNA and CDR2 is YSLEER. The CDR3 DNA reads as TGCGCCAGCAGCCAGGAGGGTTTCGGTACAGATACGCAGTATTTT. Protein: CASSQEGFGTDTQYF.

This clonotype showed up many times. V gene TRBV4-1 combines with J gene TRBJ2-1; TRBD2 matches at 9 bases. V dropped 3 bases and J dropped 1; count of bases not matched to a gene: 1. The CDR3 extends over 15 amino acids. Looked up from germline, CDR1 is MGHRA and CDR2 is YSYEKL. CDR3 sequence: CASSHLAGSYNEQFF. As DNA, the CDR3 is TGCGCCAGCAGCCATCTAGCGGGGTCCTACAATGAGCAGTTCTTC.

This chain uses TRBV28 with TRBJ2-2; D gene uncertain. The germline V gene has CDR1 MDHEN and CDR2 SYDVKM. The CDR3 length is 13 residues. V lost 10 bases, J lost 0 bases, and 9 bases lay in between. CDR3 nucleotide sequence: TGTGCCACCACGGACCCGAACACCGGGGAGCTGTTTTTT. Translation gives CATTDPNTGELFF.

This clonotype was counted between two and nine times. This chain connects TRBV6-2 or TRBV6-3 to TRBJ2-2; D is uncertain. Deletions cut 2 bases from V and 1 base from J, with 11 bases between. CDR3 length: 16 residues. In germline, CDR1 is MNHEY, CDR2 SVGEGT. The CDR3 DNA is TGTGCCAGCAGTTACCTCAAACCCAAGAACACCGGGGAGCTGTTTTTT. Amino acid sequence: CASSYLKPKNTGELFF.

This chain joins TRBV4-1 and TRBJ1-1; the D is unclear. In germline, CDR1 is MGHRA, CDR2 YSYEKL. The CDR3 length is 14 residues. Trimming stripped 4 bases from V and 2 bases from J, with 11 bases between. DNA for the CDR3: TGCGCCAGCAGCCTCCAGCCGGGAAACACTGAAGCTTTCTTT. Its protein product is CASSLQPGNTEAFF.

The CDR3: CASSQDVAEGNTIYF. CDR3 DNA sequence: TGCGCCAGCAGCCAAGATGTGGCGGAAGGAAACACCATATATTTT. The V and J genes are TRBV4-1 and TRBJ1-3; the D is unclear. CDR1 is MGHRA and CDR2 is YSYEKL in the germline V gene. Trimming removed 0 bases from V and 4 bases from J, with 10 bases in between. The CDR3 covers 15 residues.

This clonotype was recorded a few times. In DNA, the CDR3 is TGTGCCAGCAGTTACCCCTACAGGGTCCAAGAGACCCAGTACTTC. It yields the protein CASSYPYRVQETQYF. This rearrangement joins TRBV6-5 to TRBJ2-5, with D tentatively TRBD1 (6 bases). This CDR3 is 15 amino acids long. Germline-derived CDR1 and CDR2 are MNHEY and SVGAGI. V was trimmed by 2 bases and J by 1 base, leaving 11 bases between them.

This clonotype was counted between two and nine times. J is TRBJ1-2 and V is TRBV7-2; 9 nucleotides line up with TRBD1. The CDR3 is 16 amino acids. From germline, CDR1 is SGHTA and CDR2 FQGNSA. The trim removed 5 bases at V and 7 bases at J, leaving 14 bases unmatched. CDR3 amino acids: CASSPPTGGEVPGYTF. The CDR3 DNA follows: TGTGCCAGCAGCCCGCCCACAGGGGGCGAAGTACCTGGCTACACCTTC. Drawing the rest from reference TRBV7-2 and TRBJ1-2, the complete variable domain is GAGVSQSPSNKVTEKGKDVELRCDPISGHTALYWYRQSLGQGLEFLIYFQGNSAPDKSGLPSDRFSAERTGGSVSTLTIQRTQQEDSAVYLCASSPPTGGEVPGYTFGSGTRLTVV.

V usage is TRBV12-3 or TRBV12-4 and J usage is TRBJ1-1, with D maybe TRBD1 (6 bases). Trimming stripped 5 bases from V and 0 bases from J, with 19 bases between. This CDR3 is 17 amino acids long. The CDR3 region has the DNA TGTGCCAGCAGTGAACACAGGGCCAACGGCTTGAACACTGAAGCTTTCTTT. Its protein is CASSEHRANGLNTEAFF.

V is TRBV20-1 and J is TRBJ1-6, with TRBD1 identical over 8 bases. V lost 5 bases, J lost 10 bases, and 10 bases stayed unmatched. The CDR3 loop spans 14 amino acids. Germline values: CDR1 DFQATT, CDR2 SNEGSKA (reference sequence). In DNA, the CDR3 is TGCAGTGCTTGGACCGGGACAGGCGGGTCACCCCTCCACTTT. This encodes CSAWTGTGGSPLHF.

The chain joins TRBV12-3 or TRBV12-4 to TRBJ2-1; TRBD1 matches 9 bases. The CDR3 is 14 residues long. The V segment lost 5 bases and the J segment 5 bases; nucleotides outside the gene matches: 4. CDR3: CASSVWTGDNEQFF. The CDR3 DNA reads TGTGCCAGCAGTGTGTGGACAGGGGACAATGAGCAGTTCTTC.

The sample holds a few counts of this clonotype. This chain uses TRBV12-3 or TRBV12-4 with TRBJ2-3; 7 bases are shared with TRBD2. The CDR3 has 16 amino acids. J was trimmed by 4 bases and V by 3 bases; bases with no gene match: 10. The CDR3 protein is CASSLRERGGADTQYF. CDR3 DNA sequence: TGTGCCAGCAGTTTGCGGGAGCGGGGAGGGGCAGATACGCAGTATTTT.

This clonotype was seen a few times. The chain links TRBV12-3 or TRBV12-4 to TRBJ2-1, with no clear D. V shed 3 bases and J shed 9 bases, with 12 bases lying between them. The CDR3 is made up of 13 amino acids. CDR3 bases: TGTGCCAGCAGTTTGTGGCAGTCAGTTGAGCAGTTCTTC. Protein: CASSLWQSVEQFF.